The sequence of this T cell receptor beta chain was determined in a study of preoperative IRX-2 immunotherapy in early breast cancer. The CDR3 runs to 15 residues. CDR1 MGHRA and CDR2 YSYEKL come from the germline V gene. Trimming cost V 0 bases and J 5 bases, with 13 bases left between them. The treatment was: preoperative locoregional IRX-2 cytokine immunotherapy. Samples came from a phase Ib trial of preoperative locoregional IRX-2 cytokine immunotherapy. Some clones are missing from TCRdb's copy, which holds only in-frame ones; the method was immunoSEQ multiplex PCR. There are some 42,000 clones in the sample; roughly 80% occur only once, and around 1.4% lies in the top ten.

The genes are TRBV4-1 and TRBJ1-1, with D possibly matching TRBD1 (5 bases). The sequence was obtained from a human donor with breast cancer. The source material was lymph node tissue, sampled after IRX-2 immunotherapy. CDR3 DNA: TGCGCCAGCAGCCAAGATTGGGGTAGGGGAACTGAAGCTTTCTTT. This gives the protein CASSQDWGRGTEAFF.